This T cell receptor (beta chain) originates from a study of CD8+CD57+ T cells in acquired aplastic anemia. Study-wide findings and caveats: Patients and controls had in common 25 to 30 CD8+ CDR3 sequences.

CDR1 and CDR2 (germline): MDHEN, SYDVKM. This CDR3 has 14 residues. V was cut by 8 bases and J by 3 bases, with 16 bases left in between. Patients picked for sequencing had shown CD8+CD57+ cell expansion detected by flow cytometry. Severe acquired aplastic anemia was present in all patients. The use of genomic DNA as template underpinned the TCR beta VDJ and CDR3 profiling. TCRdb reprocessed the reads via MiXCR and lists one record per CDR3 protein. This sample has approximately 200,000 distinct CDR3 sequences, with approximately 51% found just once. In this sample, this clonotype turned up a few times. Antigen: not known.

Sequences were obtained from sorted CD4+, CD8+, or CD8+CD57+ T cells (not recorded which) from PBMCs. The sequence was collected from a human donor with aplastic anemia. The chain combines TRBV28 with TRBJ1-1, with D perhaps matching TRBD1 (6 bases). In nucleotides, the CDR3 is TGTGCCAGCTCCTCGCAGGGGCGTGACACTGAAGCTTTCTTT. Encoded protein: CASSSQGRDTEAFF.